Listed below are T cell receptor beta chains from one sample, sequenced in a study of long-term antiretroviral therapy in people with HIV. Sequencing was performed with immunoSEQ multiplex PCR; in TCRdb, only in-frame clones are kept and a portion is missing. The sample records about 30,000 clones, about four fifths being singletons. The specimen was unsorted PBMCs, collected 3 years after starting antiretroviral therapy. The receptor source for this set is a man between 35 and 55 years old with HIV. CDR3s include the opening cysteine and the closing phenylalanine or tryptophan. Each record gives: D gene, J gene, V gene, clone size, CDR3 DNA, CDR3 protein. A D gene is named only where the DNA matches it firmly. Not all rows give a size; the values are once, few, many and, for expanded clones, a class.

d_call: .; j_call: TRBJ2-5; v_call: TRBV7-8; clone_size: .; cdr3_nt: TGTGCCAGCAGCTTAGGTAGGGTCCAAGAGACCCAGTACTTC; cdr3_aa: CASSLGRVQETQYF
d_call: .; j_call: TRBJ2-1; v_call: TRBV27; clone_size: .; cdr3_nt: TGTGCCAGCAGTTTAAAGGCAGGCCAGGTGCAGTTCTTC; cdr3_aa: CASSLKAGQVQFF
d_call: .; j_call: TRBJ2-5; v_call: TRBV5-4; clone_size: .; cdr3_nt: TGTGCCAGTTCCTCGTCCGGCAGGGAAGAGACCCAGTACTTC; cdr3_aa: CASSSSGREETQYF
d_call: TRBD1; j_call: TRBJ2-7; v_call: TRBV7-9; clone_size: .; cdr3_nt: TGTGCCAGCCGGGGACAGGGAAGCTCCTACGAGCAGTACTTC; cdr3_aa: CASRGQGSSYEQYF
d_call: .; j_call: TRBJ1-5; v_call: TRBV2; clone_size: .; cdr3_nt: TGTGCCAGCAGTGAACACCTTCCTCAGCCCCAGCATTTT; cdr3_aa: CASSEHLPQPQHF
d_call: .; j_call: TRBJ2-7; v_call: TRBV7-6; clone_size: few; cdr3_nt: TGTGCCAGCAGCTTAGTCAGCTACGAGCAGTACTTC; cdr3_aa: CASSLVSYEQYF
d_call: TRBD2; j_call: TRBJ2-4; v_call: TRBV14; clone_size: .; cdr3_nt: TGTGCCAGCAGCCCTATCGGGACTAGCGGGGAGAAAAACATTCAGTACTTC; cdr3_aa: CASSPIGTSGEKNIQYF
d_call: .; j_call: TRBJ2-7; v_call: TRBV15; clone_size: .; cdr3_nt: TGTGCCACCAGCCGAGGTGGGGAATACGAGCAGTACTTC; cdr3_aa: CATSRGGEYEQYF
d_call: .; j_call: TRBJ1-2; v_call: TRBV6-6; clone_size: .; cdr3_nt: TGTGCCAGCAGCCCTCAGGGGAACCGGGGGGAATATGGCTACACCTTC; cdr3_aa: CASSPQGNRGEYGYTF
d_call: TRBD2; j_call: TRBJ2-7; v_call: TRBV13; clone_size: .; cdr3_nt: TGTGCCAGCAGCTTTGGGACTACCGGCGAGCAGTACTTC; cdr3_aa: CASSFGTTGEQYF
d_call: .; j_call: TRBJ2-5; v_call: TRBV5-6; clone_size: once; cdr3_nt: TGTGCCAGCAGCTTGGGCCGACTTGGAAAAGAGACCCAGTACTTC; cdr3_aa: CASSLGRLGKETQYF
d_call: TRBD1; j_call: TRBJ1-2; v_call: TRBV6-1; clone_size: once; cdr3_nt: TGTGCCAGCAGTGATGTCGGAACAGGGGGCGATAACTATGGCTACACCTTC; cdr3_aa: CASSDVGTGGDNYGYTF
d_call: .; j_call: TRBJ2-7; v_call: TRBV10-1; clone_size: .; cdr3_nt: TGCGCCAGCAGTGACCTTAGATGGTCCGAGCAGTACTTC; cdr3_aa: CASSDLRWSEQYF
d_call: .; j_call: TRBJ1-2; v_call: TRBV5-8; clone_size: .; cdr3_nt: TGTGCCAGCAGCTTGGGTCGCGCGTACACCTTC; cdr3_aa: CASSLGRAYTF
d_call: .; j_call: TRBJ2-1; v_call: TRBV29-1; clone_size: .; cdr3_nt: TGCAGCGTTGAGGCCCCGTCGGACAATGAGCAGTTCTTC; cdr3_aa: CSVEAPSDNEQFF
d_call: .; j_call: TRBJ2-7; v_call: TRBV6-5; clone_size: .; cdr3_nt: TGTGCCAGCACCATGGGGGGAGAGCAGTACTTC; cdr3_aa: CASTMGGEQYF
d_call: .; j_call: TRBJ2-6; v_call: TRBV7-3; clone_size: once; cdr3_nt: TGTGCCAGCAGCTTAAGTAGGGACACTCATTCTGGGGCCAACGTCCTGACTTTC; cdr3_aa: CASSLSRDTHSGANVLTF
d_call: .; j_call: TRBJ2-3; v_call: TRBV28; clone_size: .; cdr3_nt: TGTGCCAGCAGTTTCTACCTCCAGGGTACGCAGTATTTT; cdr3_aa: CASSFYLQGTQYF
d_call: .; j_call: TRBJ1-5; v_call: TRBV7-2; clone_size: .; cdr3_nt: TGTGCCAGCAGCTTAGCCGGGGTTAATCAGCCCCAGCATTTT; cdr3_aa: CASSLAGVNQPQHF
d_call: TRBD2; j_call: TRBJ2-5; v_call: TRBV30; clone_size: .; cdr3_nt: TGTGCCTATTCAGGCGGGAGTGAGACCCAGTACTTC; cdr3_aa: CAYSGGSETQYF
d_call: TRBD1; j_call: TRBJ1-6; v_call: TRBV5-4; clone_size: .; cdr3_nt: TGTGCCAGCAGCACGGGACAGGGTCAATCACCCCTCCACTTT; cdr3_aa: CASSTGQGQSPLHF
d_call: TRBD1; j_call: TRBJ2-2; v_call: TRBV5-1; clone_size: .; cdr3_nt: TGCGCCAGCAGCTCTACAGGGACAGGGGGTACCGGGGAGCTGTTTTTT; cdr3_aa: CASSSTGTGGTGELFF
d_call: .; j_call: TRBJ1-5; v_call: TRBV7-8; clone_size: .; cdr3_nt: TGTGCCAGCAGCTTGGGGAGGACGGAACCCAATCAGCCCCAGCATTTT; cdr3_aa: CASSLGRTEPNQPQHF
d_call: TRBD2; j_call: TRBJ2-1; v_call: TRBV19; clone_size: .; cdr3_nt: TGTGCCACCCTGGTTGGAGCGGGAGTTACCAATGAGCAGTTCTTC; cdr3_aa: CATLVGAGVTNEQFF
d_call: .; j_call: TRBJ1-6; v_call: TRBV9; clone_size: few; cdr3_nt: TGTGCCAGCAGCGTAGCTGGCCAGGGTGGAACACCCCTCCACTTT; cdr3_aa: CASSVAGQGGTPLHF
d_call: .; j_call: TRBJ1-6; v_call: TRBV11-1; clone_size: .; cdr3_nt: TGTGCCAGCGGAACTATTAATTCACCCCTCCACTTT; cdr3_aa: CASGTINSPLHF
d_call: .; j_call: TRBJ2-7; v_call: TRBV29-1; clone_size: .; cdr3_nt: TGCAGCGCCCTTCTTCAGGCGGGAATCCACGAGCAGTACTTC; cdr3_aa: CSALLQAGIHEQYF
d_call: .; j_call: TRBJ2-5; v_call: TRBV2; clone_size: .; cdr3_nt: TGTGCCAGCAGTGCCGTAGGGAGAGGAAGTCGAGAGACCCAGTACTTC; cdr3_aa: CASSAVGRGSRETQYF
d_call: .; j_call: TRBJ1-1; v_call: TRBV21-1; clone_size: once; cdr3_nt: TGTGCCAGCAGCAAAGCTTCCCTTGACAGTGTTTACGCTGAAGCTTTCTTT; cdr3_aa: CASSKASLDSVYAEAFF
d_call: TRBD1; j_call: TRBJ1-2; v_call: TRBV5-6; clone_size: once; cdr3_nt: TGTGCCAGCAGCTGGACAGGGACCGCTATGCGCTACACCTTC; cdr3_aa: CASSWTGTAMRYTF
d_call: .; j_call: TRBJ1-5; v_call: TRBV7-9; clone_size: .; cdr3_nt: TGTGCTATAGGAGCAGGTCTTAATCAGCCCCAGCATTTT; cdr3_aa: CAIGAGLNQPQHF
d_call: TRBD1; j_call: TRBJ1-4; v_call: TRBV5-1; clone_size: .; cdr3_nt: TGCGCCAGCAGCCTGGATGGGACAGGGGGCGCAAATCAGTATGAAAAACTGTTTTTT; cdr3_aa: CASSLDGTGGANQYEKLFF
d_call: .; j_call: TRBJ1-4; v_call: TRBV27; clone_size: .; cdr3_nt: TGTGCCAGACTATCCGCAACTAATGAAAAACTGTTTTTT; cdr3_aa: CARLSATNEKLFF
d_call: TRBD1; j_call: TRBJ2-1; v_call: TRBV5-4; clone_size: .; cdr3_nt: TGTGCCAGCAGCTTCCCTCCGGGACAGCAGTACCATGAGCAGTTCTTC; cdr3_aa: CASSFPPGQQYHEQFF
d_call: .; j_call: TRBJ2-7; v_call: TRBV21-1; clone_size: .; cdr3_nt: TGTGCCAGCAGCAAATCAAAATTAACGGGCCCGGGGTACTTC; cdr3_aa: CASSKSKLTGPGYF
d_call: .; j_call: TRBJ2-1; v_call: TRBV27; clone_size: .; cdr3_nt: TGTGCCAGCAGCCCCTTCACCAGCTCCTACAATGAGCAGTTCTTC; cdr3_aa: CASSPFTSSYNEQFF
d_call: TRBD1; j_call: TRBJ1-2; v_call: TRBV10-3; clone_size: .; cdr3_nt: TGTGCCATCAGTGAACGTGGACAGGGGGTCGAGGGCTACACCTTC; cdr3_aa: CAISERGQGVEGYTF
d_call: .; j_call: TRBJ2-2; v_call: TRBV5-4; clone_size: .; cdr3_nt: TGTGCCAGCAGCTTCTTCGGAGGCGCCGGGGAGCTGTTTTTT; cdr3_aa: CASSFFGGAGELFF
d_call: .; j_call: TRBJ2-7; v_call: TRBV2; clone_size: .; cdr3_nt: TGTGCCAGCAGTTTGGCAGGGTATTCCTACGAGCAGTACTTC; cdr3_aa: CASSLAGYSYEQYF
d_call: .; j_call: TRBJ2-1; v_call: TRBV21-1; clone_size: .; cdr3_nt: TGTGCCAGCGCCGGTACGAGGGCCCCGGACAATGAGCAGTTCTTC; cdr3_aa: CASAGTRAPDNEQFF